What follows is one TCR beta chain and its context. In the authors' workflow: Scientists estimated how many nucleated cells there were by amplifying reference gene primers. Assay: immunoSEQ multiplex PCR; the TCRdb copy retains only in-frame clones and omits some. D and trimming were read from the DNA, whereas the V and J calls and clone size are those reported in that table. Altogether around 130,000 clones are present, roughly 87% being singletons, with the ten largest covering about 18%. The data belong to a study of blood T cell repertoires in COVID-19. Participant reports of clinical history set cohort assignment. Recovery among Cohort 3 donors was established by two negative PCRs, clearance, or symptom resolution. Germline V gene sequence: CDR1 SGHNT, CDR2 YYREEE (reference sequence). The CDR3 sequence is 15 residues long. V lost 0 bases, J lost 6 bases, and 13 bases lay in between.

The TCR comes from a man aged 30 to 45 who had recovered from COVID-19. What was sequenced was PBMCs or T cells enriched from blood (not recorded which). The rearrangement links TRBV5-4 to TRBJ2-1; D call uncertain. This CDR3 reads CASSLERGPFNEQFF. The DNA of the CDR3 is TGTGCCAGCAGCTTGGAGCGCGGTCCATTCAATGAGCAGTTCTTC.